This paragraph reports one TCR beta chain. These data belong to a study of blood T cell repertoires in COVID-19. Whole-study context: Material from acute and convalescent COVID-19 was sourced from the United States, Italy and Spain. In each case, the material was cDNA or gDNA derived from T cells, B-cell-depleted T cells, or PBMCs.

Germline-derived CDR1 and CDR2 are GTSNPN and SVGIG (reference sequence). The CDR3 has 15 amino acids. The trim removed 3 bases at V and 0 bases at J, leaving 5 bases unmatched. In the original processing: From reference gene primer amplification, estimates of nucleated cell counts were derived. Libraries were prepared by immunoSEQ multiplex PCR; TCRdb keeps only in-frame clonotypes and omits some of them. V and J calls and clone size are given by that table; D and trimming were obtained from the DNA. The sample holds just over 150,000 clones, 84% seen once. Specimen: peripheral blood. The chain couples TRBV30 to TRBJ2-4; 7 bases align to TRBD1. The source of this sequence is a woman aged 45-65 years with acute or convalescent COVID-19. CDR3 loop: CAWRGQAKAKNIQYF. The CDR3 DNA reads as TGTGCCTGGAGAGGACAGGCCAAAGCCAAAAACATTCAGTACTTC.